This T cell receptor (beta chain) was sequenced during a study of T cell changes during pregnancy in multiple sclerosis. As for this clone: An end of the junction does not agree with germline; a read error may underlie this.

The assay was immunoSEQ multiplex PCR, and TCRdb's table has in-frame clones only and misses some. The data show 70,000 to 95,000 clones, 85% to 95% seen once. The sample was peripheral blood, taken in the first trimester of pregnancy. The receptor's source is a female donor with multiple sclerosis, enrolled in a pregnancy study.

Here the CDR3 DNA reads TGTGCCAGCAGCGAAGAGGGGTCCTACAATGAGCAGTTCTTC. As protein: CASSEEGSYNEQFF. The chain employs TRBV6-1 and TRBJ2-1; D may correspond to TRBD1 or TRBD2 (5 bases each). The CDR3 spans 14 residues. Germline V gene data show CDR1 as MNHNS and CDR2 as SASEGT.